This T cell receptor beta chain comes out of a study of shared clonotypes between healthy human individuals. This table comes from immunoSEQ multiplex PCR, and its TCRdb copy is limited to in-frame clones, with some not included. The data hold 400,000 to 500,000 clones, with over 65% observed a single time. The CDR3 runs to 13 residues. Trimming shortened V by 1 base and J by 7 bases, and 8 bases separated the two germline ends. The germline V gene encodes CDR1 SGHTA and CDR2 FQGNSA. What was sequenced was PBMCs. The rearrangement joins TRBV7-2 to TRBJ2-1, with D unresolved. The clonotype was recovered from a middle-aged woman in good health. Some clones in this sample may be carry-over from other donors' samples. The CDR3 nucleotides are TGTGCCAGCAGCTTAGTGGCGCGTAATGAGCAGTTCTTC. Protein sequence: CASSLVARNEQFF.